This TCR beta chain was documented in a study of blood T cell repertoires in COVID-19. Whole-study context: Collection of acute and convalescent COVID-19 samples took place in the United States, Italy and Spain. PBMCs, B-cell-depleted T cells, or T cells were the source of the cDNA or gDNA that made up the material.

This clone was seen a few times. CDR1 LGHDT and CDR2 YNNKEL come from the germline V gene (reference sequence). CDR3 length equals 15 residues. V was shortened by 2 bases and J by 5 bases, with 10 bases between the two germline ends. Methods used by the authors: Reference gene primer amplification gave nucleated cell count estimates. TCRdb's table, derived via immunoSEQ multiplex PCR, lists solely in-frame clones and lacks some. The DNA gave D and trimming, while V, J and clone size come from that table. Among 150,000 to 200,000 clones, 65% to 85% were seen once, and the ten largest hold more than 9.5%.

The chain links TRBV3-1 (or the pseudogene TRBV3-2) to TRBJ1-6; D is ambiguous. The TCR originated in a man between 60 and 75 years old with active or convalescent COVID-19. Sequencing input: peripheral blood. The CDR3 DNA reads TGTGCCAGCAGCCAAAGCGGGCACGATAATTCACCCCTCCACTTT. Encoded protein: CASSQSGHDNSPLHF.